These 23 T cell receptor beta chains share one sample of origin, sequenced in a study of T-cell memory formation after mild COVID-19. TCRdb used MiXCR to reprocess the 5' RACE reads, holding one entry per CDR3 protein. Here the sample spans roughly 310,000 distinct CDR3 sequences, approximately 15% being singletons. The sample taken for sequencing was PBMCs or a T cell subset sorted from them (not recorded which). Receptor source: a man between 18 and 35 years old who had mild COVID-19 (a few samples of this study predate the infection). Cell type and time point are not known.

The chain joins TRBV20-1 to TRBJ1-5, with 7 positions matching TRBD1. CDR1 and CDR2 (germline): DFQATT, SNEGSKA (reference sequence). Trimming removed 4 bases from V and 0 bases from J; junction bases left unmatched: 6. The CDR3 extends over 15 amino acids. CDR3 sequence (DNA): TGCAGTGCTACCGGGACAGCGGATAGCAATCAGCCCCAGCATTTT. As protein: CSATGTADSNQPQHF.

This clonotype was picked up a small number of times. The chain couples TRBV15 to TRBJ2-7, with D possibly TRBD2 on 6 matching bases. From germline, CDR1 is LNHNV and CDR2 YYDKDF (reference sequence). The CDR3 is 16 amino acids. V was shortened by 1 base and J by 5 bases, with 18 bases between the two germline ends. CDR3 in amino acids: CATSRVGPGGDDEQYF. The CDR3 bases are TGTGCCACCAGCAGAGTAGGGCCAGGCGGGGACGACGAGCAGTACTTC.

This clonotype has ten or more counts. This chain links TRBV29-1 with TRBJ2-3; D not resolved. The CDR3 length is 14 residues. Trimming removed 4 bases at V and 0 bases at J, with 11 bases between. CDR1 is SQVTM, CDR2 ANQGSEA, per germline. CDR3 sequence reads: CSVVSLLSTDTQYF. For the CDR3, the DNA is TGCAGCGTTGTCAGCCTCCTGAGCACAGATACGCAGTATTTT.

This clonotype was counted between two and nine times. The CDR3 loop is CASSLNSGYQETQYF. The CDR3 nucleotides read TGTGCCAGCAGCTTGAACTCGGGATATCAAGAGACCCAGTACTTC. This chain connects TRBV11-2 to TRBJ2-5; perhaps TRBD2 as D (5 bases). V lost 3 bases and J lost 2, with 13 bases in between. Per germline, CDR1 SGHAT and CDR2 FQNNGV. This CDR3 is 15 amino acids long.

The J gene is TRBJ1-5, the V gene TRBV4-1; 10 bases align to TRBD1. The CDR3 spans 15 residues. Trimming took 3 bases from V and 7 from J; bases not matched to a gene: 6. Germline CDR1 reads MGHRA; CDR2 reads YSYEKL. The CDR3 is CASSHGQGVGQPQHF. The CDR3, as DNA: TGCGCCAGCAGCCACGGACAGGGGGTCGGGCAGCCCCAGCATTTT.

This clonotype was found a few times. This rearrangement joins TRBV4-3 to TRBJ2-7, with D hard to call. The CDR3 contains 14 residues. The V and J ends lost 0 bases and 4 bases respectively, with 10 bases between them. Germline V gene sequence: CDR1 LGHNA, CDR2 YSLEER. The CDR3 spells CASSQDLGPYEQYF. CDR3 coding DNA: TGCGCCAGCAGCCAAGACTTAGGCCCTTACGAGCAGTACTTC.

This clonotype was found a few times. The chain combines TRBV3-1 with TRBJ1-1; weak D call: TRBD1 (6 bases). This CDR3 is 14 amino acids long. Germline V lookup: CDR1 LGHDT, CDR2 YNNKEL (reference sequence). The germline V and J ends were trimmed by 2 bases and 8 bases, with 15 bases remaining between them. The CDR3 nucleotides are TGTGCCAGCAGCCAACTGCAGGGGTTGTCCGAAGCTTTCTTT. This translates into CASSQLQGLSEAFF. The full variable domain, rest sourced from reference TRBV3-1 and TRBJ1-1, is DTAVSQTPKYLVTQMGNDKSIKCEQNLGHDTMYWYKQDSKKFLKIMFSYNNKELIINETVPNRFSPKSPDKAHLNLHINSLELGDSAVYFCASSQLQGLSEAFFGQGTRLTVV.

This clonotype was seen a handful of times. This chain connects TRBV7-9 to TRBJ1-2; D uncertain. The germline V gene encodes CDR1 SEHNR and CDR2 FQNEAQ (reference sequence). V was shortened by 5 bases and J by 4 bases, with 14 bases between the two germline ends. CDR3 length: 14 amino acids. The CDR3 nucleotides read TGTGCCAGCAGCCCCTCATCCCAGGTCTATGGCTACACCTTC. It is translated as CASSPSSQVYGYTF.

The CDR3 here is CASSTGTYYEQYV. DNA for the CDR3: TGTGCCAGCAGCACTGGGACTTACTACGAGCAGTACGTC. This chain connects TRBV7-8 to TRBJ2-7, with TRBD2 as a possible D gene (6 bases). Germline V gene sequence: CDR1 SGHVS, CDR2 FQNEAQ. The CDR3 has 13 amino acids. Deletions cut 5 bases from V and 3 bases from J, with 11 bases between.

The gene calls are TRBV29-1 and TRBJ1-2; 9 bases are shared with TRBD1. This CDR3 spans 17 amino acids. The germline gives CDR1 SQVTM, CDR2 ANQGSEA. V gave up 0 bases and J gave up 6 bases; unmatched junction bases: 14. The CDR3: CSVEDLRGTGLRHGYTF. DNA for the CDR3: TGCAGCGTTGAAGATCTGCGGGGGACAGGGCTCCGACATGGCTACACCTTC.

The rearrangement joins TRBV5-4 to TRBJ2-5, with TRBD2 identical over 8 bases. The CDR3 extends over 14 amino acids. CDR1 SGHNT and CDR2 YYREEE come from the germline V gene (reference sequence). V lost 3 bases to trimming and J lost 4 bases; unmatched junction nucleotides: 5. CDR3 nucleotides: TGTGCCAGCAGCTCGGGACTAGTATTAGAGACCCAGTACTTC. Protein sequence: CASSSGLVLETQYF.

This clonotype came up a few times. The CDR3 sequence: CASSYRLADTQYF. As DNA, the CDR3 is TGTGCCAGCAGTTACCGTCTGGCAGATACGCAGTATTTT. The gene calls are TRBV6-5 and TRBJ2-3; D not certain. This CDR3 is built from 13 residues. Trimming left V 2 bases short and J 4 bases short, with 7 bases between. Germline V gene data show CDR1 as MNHEY and CDR2 as SVGAGI.

This clonotype was picked up a small number of times. The chain employs TRBV19 and TRBJ2-7; 7 nucleotides agree with TRBD1. Losses at the gene ends were 5 bases for V and 5 bases for J; bases not matched to a gene: 9. CDR3 length: 14 residues. Germline CDR1 is LNHDA and CDR2 is SQIVND (reference sequence). The CDR3 loop is CASSRRDSFDEQYF. In nucleotides, the CDR3 is TGTGCCAGTAGTCGACGGGACAGCTTTGACGAGCAGTACTTC.

This clonotype was seen only a few times. The chain combines TRBV10-3 with TRBJ2-3, with TRBD2 matching 8 bases. The ends lost 4 bases at V and 4 bases at J; junction bases unmatched: 7. The length of the CDR3 is 15 residues. CDR1 and CDR2 (germline): ENHRY, SYGVKD. CDR3 nucleotide sequence: TGTGCCATCAGTGTGGGCGGGGGGAACGCAGATACGCAGTATTTT. This codes for CAISVGGGNADTQYF.

The rearrangement uses TRBV12-3 or TRBV12-4 and TRBJ1-5; TRBD1 might be the D (6 bases). The length of the CDR3 is 14 residues. Between the trimmed V and J ends, which lost 5 bases and 6 bases, there was a span of 14 bases. This CDR3 reads CASSTQQGLQPQHF. CDR3 DNA sequence: TGTGCCAGCAGTACTCAACAGGGTCTTCAGCCCCAGCATTTT.

The rearrangement uses TRBV28 and TRBJ1-5; D is perhaps TRBD1 (6 bases). This CDR3 comprises 16 residues. CDR1 and CDR2 from the germline V gene are MDHEN and SYDVKM. V was pared by 6 bases and J by 6 bases, with 21 bases between. CDR3: CASRFFAGRGRQPQHF. CDR3 in DNA: TGTGCCAGCAGATTCTTTGCCGGCAGGGGCCGTCAGCCCCAGCATTTT.

This clonotype was observed many times. V gene TRBV4-1 combines with J gene TRBJ1-2; D may be TRBD1 (5 bases). The CDR3 is 15 amino acids. The germline V gene has CDR1 MGHRA and CDR2 YSYEKL. V was shortened by 1 base and J by 7 bases, with 16 bases between the two germline ends. CDR3 region: CASSQVIPGDGGYTF. Here the CDR3 DNA reads TGCGCCAGCAGCCAAGTCATTCCGGGGGACGGTGGCTACACCTTC.

This clonotype was observed a handful of times. In DNA, the CDR3 is TGTGCCAGCAGCCTCACCTCCCCTGGACGGGGGAGTGACGATACGCAGTATTTT. Encoded protein: CASSLTSPGRGSDDTQYF. The chain employs TRBV14 and TRBJ2-3, with D perhaps matching TRBD2 (6 bases). CDR3 length: 18 amino acids. Germline V gives CDR1 SGHDN, CDR2 FVKESK. V was shortened by 4 bases and J by 6 bases, with 26 bases between the two germline ends.

This clonotype was seen more than once but under ten times. This rearrangement joins TRBV20-1 to TRBJ2-3; 7 bases are shared with TRBD2. The CDR3 contains 12 residues. Germline V gene lookup returns CDR1 DFQATT and CDR2 SNEGSKA (reference sequence). This CDR3 is CSGEGGGDTQYF. In DNA, the CDR3 is TGCAGCGGAGAAGGCGGGGGTGATACGCAGTATTTT.

As concerns this clonotype: Given a much more abundant clone one base away, this may be a read error. The rearrangement links TRBV20-1 to TRBJ2-5; D is possibly TRBD1 or TRBD2 (5 bases each). This CDR3 is 17 amino acids long. Trimming stripped 0 bases from V and 4 bases from J, with 21 bases between. In germline, CDR1 is DFQATT, CDR2 SNEGSKA (reference sequence). CDR3 loop: CSARDRDPRSLPETQYF. CDR3 in DNA: TGCAGTGCTAGAGATCGGGACCCCCGCTCCCTTCCAGAGACCCAGTACTTC.

The rearrangement uses TRBV12-3 or TRBV12-4 and TRBJ2-1, with 7 positions matching TRBD2. Losses at the gene ends were 6 bases for V and 4 bases for J; bases not matched to a gene: 9. The CDR3 is 15 amino acids. The DNA for the CDR3 is TGTGCCAGCAGCTTGGGGGGGGAGGGATACAATGAGCAGTTCTTC. It translates to CASSLGGEGYNEQFF.

The chain recombines TRBV12-3 or TRBV12-4 with TRBJ2-2, with TRBD1 identical over 8 bases. The CDR3 extends over 15 amino acids. After removal of 7 bases from V and 5 bases from J, the junction contained 9 bases not matched to a gene. The CDR3 loop is CASTYDRGWTGELFF. The CDR3 DNA reads TGTGCCAGCACATACGACAGGGGATGGACCGGGGAGCTGTTTTTT.

This clonotype was found a few times. This sequence joins TRBV10-3 and TRBJ2-3; 7 bases fit TRBD1. The CDR3 totals 15 residues. Germline V gene data show CDR1 as ENHRY and CDR2 as SYGVKD. V was clipped by 6 bases and J by 2 bases; unmatched bases: 8. Written as DNA, the CDR3 is TGTGCCATCAGCGTCGACAGGGATTACACAGATACGCAGTATTTT. Translation gives CAISVDRDYTDTQYF.